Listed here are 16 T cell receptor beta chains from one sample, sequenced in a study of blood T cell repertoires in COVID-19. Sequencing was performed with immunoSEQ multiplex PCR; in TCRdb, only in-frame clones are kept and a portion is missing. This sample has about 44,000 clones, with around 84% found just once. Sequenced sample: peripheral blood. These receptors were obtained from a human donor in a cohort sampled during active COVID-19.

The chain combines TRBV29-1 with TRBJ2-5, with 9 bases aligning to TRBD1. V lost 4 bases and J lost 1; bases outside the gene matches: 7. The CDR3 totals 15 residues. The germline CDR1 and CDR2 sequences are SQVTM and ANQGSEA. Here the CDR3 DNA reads TGCAGCGTTGGAGGCGGGGGACAGGGCCAAGAGACCCAGTACTTC. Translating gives CSVGGGGQGQETQYF.

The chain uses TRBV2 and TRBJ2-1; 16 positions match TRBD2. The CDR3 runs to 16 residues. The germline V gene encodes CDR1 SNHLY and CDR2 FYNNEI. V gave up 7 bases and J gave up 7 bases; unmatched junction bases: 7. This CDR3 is CASKGLAGGPKNEQFF. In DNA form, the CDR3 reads TGTGCCAGCAAGGGACTAGCGGGGGGGCCGAAGAATGAGCAGTTCTTC.

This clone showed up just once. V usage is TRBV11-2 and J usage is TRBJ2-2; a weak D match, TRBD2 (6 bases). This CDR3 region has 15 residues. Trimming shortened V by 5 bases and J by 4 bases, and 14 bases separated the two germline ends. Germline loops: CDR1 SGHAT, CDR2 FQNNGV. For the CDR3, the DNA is TGTGCCAGCAGCGTCGATGGTAGCGGCACCGGGGAGCTGTTTTTT. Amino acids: CASSVDGSGTGELFF.

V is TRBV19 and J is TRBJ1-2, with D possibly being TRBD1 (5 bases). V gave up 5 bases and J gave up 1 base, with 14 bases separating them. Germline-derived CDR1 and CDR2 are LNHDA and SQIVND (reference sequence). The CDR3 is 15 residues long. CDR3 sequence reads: CASSWKGVVNYGYTF. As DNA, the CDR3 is TGTGCCAGTAGTTGGAAAGGGGTTGTTAACTATGGCTACACCTTC.

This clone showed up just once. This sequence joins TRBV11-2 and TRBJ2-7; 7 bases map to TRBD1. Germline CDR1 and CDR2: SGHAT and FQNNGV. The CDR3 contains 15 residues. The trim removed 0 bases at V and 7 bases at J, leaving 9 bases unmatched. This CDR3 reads CASSLDATGAGEQYF. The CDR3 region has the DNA TGTGCCAGCAGCTTAGACGCCACAGGGGCAGGGGAGCAGTACTTC. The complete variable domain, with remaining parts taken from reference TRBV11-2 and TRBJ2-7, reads EAGVAQSPRYKIIEKRQSVAFWCNPISGHATLYWYQQILGQGPKLLIQFQNNGVVDDSQLPKDRFSAERLKGVDSTLKIQPAKLEDSAVYLCASSLDATGAGEQYFGPGTRLTVT.

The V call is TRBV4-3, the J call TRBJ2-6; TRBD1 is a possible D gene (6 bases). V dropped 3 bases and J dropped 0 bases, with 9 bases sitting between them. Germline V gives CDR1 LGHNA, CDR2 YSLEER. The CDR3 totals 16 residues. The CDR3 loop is CASSQDSYSGANVLTF. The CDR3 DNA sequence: TGCGCCAGCAGCCAGGACAGTTACTCTGGGGCCAACGTCCTGACTTTC.

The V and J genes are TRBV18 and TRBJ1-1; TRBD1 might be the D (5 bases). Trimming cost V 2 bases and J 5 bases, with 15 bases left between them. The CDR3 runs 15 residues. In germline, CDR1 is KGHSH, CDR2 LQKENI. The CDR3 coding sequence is TGTGCCAGCTCACCATCGGATGTGCAGGGAACTGAAGCTTTCTTT. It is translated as CASSPSDVQGTEAFF.

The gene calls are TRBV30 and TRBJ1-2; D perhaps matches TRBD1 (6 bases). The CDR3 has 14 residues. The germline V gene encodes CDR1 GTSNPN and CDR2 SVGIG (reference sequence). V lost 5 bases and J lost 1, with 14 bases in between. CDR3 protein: CAWGTGTHNYGYTF. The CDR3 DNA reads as TGTGCCTGGGGCACCGGGACACATAACTATGGCTACACCTTC.

The CDR3 coding sequence is TGTGCCAGCAGTCCCCTCGGACTAGCGGGGGGAGTGACCCAGTACTTC. Amino acid sequence: CASSPLGLAGGVTQYF. The chain links TRBV27 to TRBJ2-5, with 14 bases identical to TRBD2. J was trimmed by 7 bases and V by 5 bases; bases with no gene match: 9. The CDR3 is 16 residues long. Looked up from germline, CDR1 is MNHEY and CDR2 is SMNVEV (reference sequence).

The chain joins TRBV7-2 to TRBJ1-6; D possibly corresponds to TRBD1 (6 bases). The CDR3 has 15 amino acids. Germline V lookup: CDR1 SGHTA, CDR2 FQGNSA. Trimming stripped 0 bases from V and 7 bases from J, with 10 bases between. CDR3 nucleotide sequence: TGTGCCAGCAGCTTAGCTGGGGGCTTGAATTCACCCCTCCACTTT. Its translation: CASSLAGGLNSPLHF.

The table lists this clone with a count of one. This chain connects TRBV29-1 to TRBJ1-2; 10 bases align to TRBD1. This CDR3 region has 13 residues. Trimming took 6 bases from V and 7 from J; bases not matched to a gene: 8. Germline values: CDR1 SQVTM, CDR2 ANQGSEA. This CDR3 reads CSVAGTGAGGYTF. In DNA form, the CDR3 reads TGCAGCGTCGCCGGGACAGGGGCGGGTGGCTACACCTTC.

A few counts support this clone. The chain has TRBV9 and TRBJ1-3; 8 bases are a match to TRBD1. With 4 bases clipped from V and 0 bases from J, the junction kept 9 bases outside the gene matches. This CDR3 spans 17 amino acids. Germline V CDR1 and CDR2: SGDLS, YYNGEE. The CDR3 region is CASSSPGQDRSGNTIYF. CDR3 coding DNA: TGTGCCAGCAGCTCACCGGGACAGGACCGCTCTGGAAACACCATATATTTT.

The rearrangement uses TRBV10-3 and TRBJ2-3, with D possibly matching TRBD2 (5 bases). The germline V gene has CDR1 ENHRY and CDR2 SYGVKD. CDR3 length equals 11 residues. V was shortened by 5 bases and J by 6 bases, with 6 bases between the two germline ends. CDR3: CAISRGDTQYF. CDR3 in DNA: TGTGCCATCAGTCGCGGGGATACGCAGTATTTT.

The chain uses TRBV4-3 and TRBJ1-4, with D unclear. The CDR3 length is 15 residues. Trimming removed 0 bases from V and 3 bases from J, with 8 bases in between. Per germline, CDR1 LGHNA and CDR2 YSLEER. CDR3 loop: CASSQDHRANEKLFF. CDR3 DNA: TGCGCCAGCAGCCAAGATCACAGAGCTAATGAAAAACTGTTTTTT.

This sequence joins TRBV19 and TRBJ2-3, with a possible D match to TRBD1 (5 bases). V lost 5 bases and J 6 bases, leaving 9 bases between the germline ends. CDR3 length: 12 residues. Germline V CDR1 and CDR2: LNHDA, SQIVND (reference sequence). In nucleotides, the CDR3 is TGTGCCAGTAGTTGGCAGGGTGATACGCAGTATTTT. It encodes CASSWQGDTQYF.

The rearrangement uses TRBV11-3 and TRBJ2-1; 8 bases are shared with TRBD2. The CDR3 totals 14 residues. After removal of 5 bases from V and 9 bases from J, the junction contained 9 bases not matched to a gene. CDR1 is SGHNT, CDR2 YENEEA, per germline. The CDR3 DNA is TGTGCCAGCAGCACGCGCAGCGGGGGAGGTGAGCAGTTCTTC. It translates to CASSTRSGGGEQFF. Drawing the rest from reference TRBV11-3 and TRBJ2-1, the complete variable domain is EAGVVQSPRYKIIEKKQPVAFWCNPISGHNTLYWYLQNLGQGPELLIRYENEEAVDDSQLPKDRFSAERLKGVDSTLKIQPAELGDSAVYLCASSTRSGGGEQFFGPGTRLTVL.